The 22 T cell receptor beta chains presented below share a single source sample, sequenced in a study of cytomegalovirus exposure and HLA in healthy donors. The PCR employed 60 Vbeta primers together with 13 Jbeta primers. Sequencing used immunoSEQ multiplex PCR; TCRdb keeps in-frame clones, though not all of them. In the table there are under 200,000 clones, approximately 80% of which are singletons. Sequenced material: PBMCs. The source is a male donor in good health and CMV-seropositive.

This clone has only a few counts. The gene calls are TRBV6-1 and TRBJ1-2, with TRBD1 identical over 9 bases. This CDR3 is 15 amino acids long. V trimming: 0 bases; J trimming: 2 bases; junction bases outside the gene matches: 1. In germline, CDR1 is MNHNS, CDR2 SASEGT. The CDR3 sequence is CASSEAGTGNYGYTF. In nucleotides, the CDR3 is TGTGCCAGCAGTGAAGCGGGGACAGGGAACTATGGCTACACCTTC.

The chain recombines TRBV4-1 with TRBJ1-2, with 12 bases matching TRBD1. This CDR3 spans 19 amino acids. The germline gives CDR1 MGHRA, CDR2 YSYEKL. V shed 3 bases, J shed 7 bases, and the junction held 18 bases outside the gene matches. CDR3 sequence: CASSHRPGTGGAGVLGYTF. The CDR3 DNA sequence: TGCGCCAGCAGCCATCGACCCGGGACAGGGGGCGCGGGGGTGCTTGGCTACACCTTC.

The CDR3 DNA is TGTGCCAGCAGCCTCACCCGGGGTGTGAGCGGGGGAAACACCGGGGAGCTGTTTTTT. It translates to CASSLTRGVSGGNTGELFF. The V gene is TRBV11-3, the J gene TRBJ2-2, with TRBD2 matching over 8 bases. CDR1 is SGHNT and CDR2 is YENEEA in the germline V gene. CDR3 length: 19 residues. Trimming took 5 bases from V and 2 from J; bases not matched to a gene: 16.

The V call is TRBV5-1, the J call TRBJ2-7, with a weak D call TRBD1 (6 bases). Germline CDR1 SGHRS, CDR2 YFSETQ. This CDR3 contains 15 residues. Trimming pared 0 bases from V and 0 bases from J, leaving 10 bases between. CDR3 amino acids: CASSLDGGPSYEQYF. The CDR3 DNA reads as TGCGCCAGCAGCTTGGATGGGGGCCCCTCCTACGAGCAGTACTTC.

The chain carries TRBV9 and TRBJ2-3, with 7 bases that match TRBD1. CDR3 length: 15 amino acids. From germline, CDR1 is SGDLS and CDR2 YYNGEE. The ends lost 4 bases at V and 1 base at J; junction bases unmatched: 6. The CDR3 coding sequence is TGTGCCAGCAGCCAGAGACAGGGTGGCACAGATACGCAGTATTTT. It yields the protein CASSQRQGGTDTQYF.

The chain is built from TRBV5-1 and TRBJ1-4; D gene unclear. The CDR3 spans 14 residues. V dropped 2 bases and J dropped 5 bases, with 10 bases sitting between them. CDR1 SGHRS and CDR2 YFSETQ come from the germline V gene. CDR3 residues: CASSFGNRNEKLFF. CDR3 coding DNA: TGCGCCAGCAGCTTCGGGAACCGAAATGAAAAACTGTTTTTT.

The chain links TRBV11-3 to TRBJ2-3; perhaps TRBD2 as D (5 bases). The CDR3 sequence is 16 residues long. The V gene lost 1 base and the J gene lost 1 base, with 12 bases spanning the gap. The germline CDR1 and CDR2 sequences are SGHNT and YENEEA. The CDR3 loop reads CASSLGGYGGTDTQYF. The DNA of the CDR3 is TGTGCCAGCAGCTTAGGTGGTTACGGGGGCACAGATACGCAGTATTTT.

The chain links TRBV2 to TRBJ1-2, with 11 bases fitting TRBD1. Germline V gene data show CDR1 as SNHLY and CDR2 as FYNNEI. There are 14 residues in the CDR3. With 10 bases clipped from V and 8 bases from J, the junction kept 12 bases outside the gene matches. CDR3 region: CATERTGGFRGYTF. The CDR3, as DNA: TGTGCCACCGAGAGGACAGGGGGCTTTCGCGGCTACACCTTC.

The V call is TRBV7-6, the J call TRBJ1-3; 8 bases fit TRBD1. In germline, CDR1 is SGHVS, CDR2 FNYEAQ. The CDR3 totals 14 residues. V gave up 3 bases and J gave up 2 bases; unmatched junction bases: 0. CDR3 sequence reads: CASSLGQAGNTIYF. The CDR3 nucleotides read TGTGCCAGCAGCTTGGGACAGGCTGGAAACACCATATATTTT.

CDR3 residues: CASSQLAGVQETQYF. The CDR3, as DNA: TGCGCCAGCAGCCAATTAGCGGGGGTGCAAGAGACCCAGTACTTC. This chain links TRBV4-1 with TRBJ2-5; 9 nucleotides align to TRBD2. The CDR3 loop spans 15 amino acids. Trimming at V came to 2 bases and at J to 2 bases, leaving 3 bases not matched to a gene. The germline gives CDR1 MGHRA, CDR2 YSYEKL.

This clone occurred a few times. V is TRBV6-1 and J is TRBJ1-2, with D perhaps TRBD1 (6 bases). Germline CDR1 is MNHNS and CDR2 is SASEGT. V lost 3 bases, J lost 8 bases, and 16 bases lay in between. The CDR3 extends over 14 amino acids. As DNA, the CDR3 is TGTGCCAGCAGTGACGTCGGGGGGCGCGGAGGCTACACCTTC. Translated, it gives CASSDVGGRGGYTF.

The CDR3 spells CASSYSAGTGVDGYTF. The CDR3 DNA reads as TGTGCCAGCAGTTATTCCGCCGGGACAGGGGTGGATGGCTACACCTTC. The V call is TRBV6-5, the J call TRBJ1-2, with 10 bases identical to TRBD1. The CDR3 consists of 16 residues. V lost 3 bases, J lost 6 bases, and 10 bases stayed unmatched. Per germline, CDR1 MNHEY and CDR2 SVGAGI.

J is TRBJ1-2 and V is TRBV6-5; no reliable D call. The length of the CDR3 is 13 residues. The germline V gene encodes CDR1 MNHEY and CDR2 SVGAGI. V lost 4 bases to trimming and J lost 8 bases, with 14 bases between them. The CDR3 region is CASSLAGERGYTF. CDR3 DNA: TGTGCCAGCAGTTTAGCGGGCGAGAGGGGCTACACCTTC.

This clone was picked up a small number of times. The chain's CDR3 is CASSRGQGETQYF. The CDR3 DNA reads as TGTGCCAGCAGCCGAGGACAGGGTGAGACCCAGTACTTC. The V gene is TRBV7-3, the J gene TRBJ2-5; 8 positions match TRBD1. Germline values: CDR1 SGHTA, CDR2 FQGTGA. Losses at the gene ends were 5 bases for V and 5 bases for J; bases not matched to a gene: 4. The CDR3 extends over 13 amino acids.

CDR3 sequence (DNA): TGTGCCAGCAGCTTAGCGCCCAGGGCTGGGGATTTTCGAGGCTACACCTTC. The encoded protein is CASSLAPRAGDFRGYTF. The J gene is TRBJ1-2, the V gene TRBV7-2, with D maybe TRBD1 (5 bases). The CDR3 runs to 17 residues. Trimming removed 0 bases from V and 8 bases from J, with 22 bases in between. Looked up from germline, CDR1 is SGHTA and CDR2 is FQGNSA.

The chain is built from TRBV5-6 and TRBJ1-1; unclear D gene. Looked up from germline, CDR1 is SGHDT and CDR2 is YYEEEE. The CDR3 length is 13 residues. V was trimmed by 4 bases and J by 1 base, leaving 8 bases between them. CDR3 in DNA: TGTGCCAGCAGCCCCCAGGCGAACACTGAAGCTTTCTTT. Translating gives CASSPQANTEAFF. Looking up the rest from reference TRBV5-6 and TRBJ1-1 gives the full variable domain: DAGVTQSPTHLIKTRGQQVTLRCSPKSGHDTVSWYQQALGQGPQFIFQYYEEEERQRGNFPDRFSGHQFPNYSSELNVNALLLGDSALYLCASSPQANTEAFFGQGTRLTVV.

The chain joins TRBV7-9 to TRBJ2-7; possibly TRBD2 for D (5 bases). This CDR3 contains 14 residues. Looked up from germline, CDR1 is SEHNR and CDR2 is FQNEAQ (reference sequence). V was trimmed by 5 bases and J by 3 bases, leaving 14 bases between them. CDR3 coding DNA: TGTGCCAGCAGCCCCACAATGAGGGACTACGAGCAGTACTTC. Amino acids: CASSPTMRDYEQYF.

The chain uses TRBV2 and TRBJ2-5; TRBD1 is a possible D gene (6 bases). The better agreement between TRBJ2-7 and the DNA end casts doubt on the J call. Germline CDR1 SNHLY, CDR2 FYNNEI. CDR3 size: 13 residues. For the CDR3, the DNA is TGTGCCAGCACCCTATTGCTAGGGGGCGAGCAGTACTTC. This sequence encodes CASTLLLGGEQYF.

This clone was picked up one time. The chain employs TRBV30 and TRBJ1-5; 10 bases are shared with TRBD1. The V gene's germline CDR1 is GTSNPN and CDR2 SVGIG (reference sequence). V lost 2 bases to trimming and J lost 0 bases; unmatched junction nucleotides: 10. The CDR3 runs 18 residues. CDR3 sequence: CAWSRRGQGLYSNQPQHF. CDR3 in DNA: TGTGCCTGGAGTCGCCGGGGACAGGGGCTTTATAGCAATCAGCCCCAGCATTTT. The complete variable domain, with remaining parts taken from reference TRBV30 and TRBJ1-5, reads SQTIHQWPATLVQPVGSPLSLECTVEGTSNPNLYWYRQAAGRGLQLLFYSVGIGQISSEVPQNLSASRPQDRQFILSSKKLLLSDSGFYLCAWSRRGQGLYSNQPQHFGDGTRLSIL.

The gene calls are TRBV29-1 and TRBJ2-1; D remains ambiguous. V was clipped by 8 bases and J by 0 bases, with 14 bases between them. CDR3 length equals 14 residues. From germline, CDR1 is SQVTM and CDR2 ANQGSEA. As DNA, the CDR3 is TGCAGCCTCGAAGCCGCTAGCTCCTACAATGAGCAGTTCTTC. This encodes CSLEAASSYNEQFF.

In DNA form, the CDR3 reads TGTGCCAGCAGGGGGAGGGAGACCTTAGCTGAAGCTTTCTTT. This translates into CASRGRETLAEAFF. V and J are TRBV2 and TRBJ1-1, with unresolved D. Germline CDR1 is SNHLY and CDR2 is FYNNEI. The CDR3 runs to 14 residues. V lost 6 bases and J 6 bases, leaving 17 bases between the germline ends.

This chain joins TRBV30 and TRBJ1-2; TRBD1 matches 8 bases. Trimming cost V 2 bases and J 12 bases; bases outside gene matches: 8. CDR3 length equals 12 residues. Germline V gene sequence: CDR1 GTSNPN, CDR2 SVGIG (reference sequence). CDR3 in DNA: TGTGCCTGGAGTCCAGGACAGGGACGCCACACCTTC. It encodes CAWSPGQGRHTF.